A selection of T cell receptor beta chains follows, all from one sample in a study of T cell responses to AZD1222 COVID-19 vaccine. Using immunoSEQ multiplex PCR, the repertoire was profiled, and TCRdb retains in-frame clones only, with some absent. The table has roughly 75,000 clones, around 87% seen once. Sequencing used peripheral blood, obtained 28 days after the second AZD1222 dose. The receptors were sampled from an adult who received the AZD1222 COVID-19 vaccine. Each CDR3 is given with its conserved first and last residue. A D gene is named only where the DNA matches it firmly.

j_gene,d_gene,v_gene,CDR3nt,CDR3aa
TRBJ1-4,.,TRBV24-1,TGTGCCACCAGTGGCAGACGAAATGAAAAACTGTTTTTT,CATSGRRNEKLFF
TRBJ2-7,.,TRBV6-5,TGTGCCAGCAGGGTTTTGACAGAGCACTACGAGCAGTACTTC,CASRVLTEHYEQYF
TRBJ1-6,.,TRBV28,TGTGCCAGTGCCTCTGACACGGGTAATAATTCACCCCTCCACTTT,CASASDTGNNSPLHF
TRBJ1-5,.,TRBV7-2,TGTGCCAGCAGCTTATTGGCTAACAATCAGCCCCAGCATTTT,CASSLLANNQPQHF
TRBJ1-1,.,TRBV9,TGTGCCAGCAGCGTAGGTGGGGACGGTGAAGCTTTCTTT,CASSVGGDGEAFF
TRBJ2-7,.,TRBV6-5,TGTGCCAGCACCACAGGTTACGAGCAGTACTTC,CASTTGYEQYF
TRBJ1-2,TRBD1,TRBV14,TGTGCCAGCAGCATAGCCAGGGGGTATGGCTACACCTTC,CASSIARGYGYTF
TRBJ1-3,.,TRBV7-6,TGTGCCAGCAGCATCTCCGGCACTGGAAACACCATATATTTT,CASSISGTGNTIYF
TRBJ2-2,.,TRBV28,TGTGCCAGCAGTTTAGGGATCCCCGGGGAGCTGTTTTTT,CASSLGIPGELFF
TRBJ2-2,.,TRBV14,TGTGCCAGCAGCCAAGATTTGGCAGGGCCCACCGGGGAGCTGTTTTTT,CASSQDLAGPTGELFF
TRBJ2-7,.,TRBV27,TGTGCCAGCAGTTTCCGGGGGTACGAGCAGTACTTC,CASSFRGYEQYF
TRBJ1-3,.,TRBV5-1,TGCGCCAGCAGCTTGGAGGACAGAGGAAACACCATATATTTT,CASSLEDRGNTIYF
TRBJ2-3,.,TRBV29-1,TGCAGCACAGGGCTGGTAGCGGGCACAGATACGCAGTATTTT,CSTGLVAGTDTQYF
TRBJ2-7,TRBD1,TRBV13,TGTGCCAGTCGACAGGGGGTCTTCTCCTACGAGCAGTACTTC,CASRQGVFSYEQYF
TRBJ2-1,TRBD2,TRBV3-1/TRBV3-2,TGTGCCAGCAGCCAAGAAGGAGCGGGGTGGCATGAGCAGTTCTTC,CASSQEGAGWHEQFF
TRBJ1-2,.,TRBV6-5,TGTGCCAGCAGTTACCCCGGCACAAACTATGGCTACACCTTC,CASSYPGTNYGYTF
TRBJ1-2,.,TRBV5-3,TGTGCCAGAAGCTTGAGGCTCGGCGGTGGCTACACCTTC,CARSLRLGGGYTF
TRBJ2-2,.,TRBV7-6,TGTGCCAGCAGCCCGTTGGGAAGCACCGGGGAGCTGTTTTTT,CASSPLGSTGELFF
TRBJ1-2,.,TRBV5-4,TGTGCCAGCAGCTTCGTTGGACGGCCCCATGGCTACACCTTC,CASSFVGRPHGYTF
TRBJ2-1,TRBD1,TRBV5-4,TGTGCCAGCAGCTCCGGGACAGGGGGTTACAATGAGCAGTTCTTC,CASSSGTGGYNEQFF
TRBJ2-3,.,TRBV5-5,TGTGCCAGCAGCTTGGCCCGTCAGGGGCCAGATACGCAGTATTTT,CASSLARQGPDTQYF
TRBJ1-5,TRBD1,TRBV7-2,TGTGCCAGCAGCAGCCTGGGGACAGGGGATCAGCCCCAGCATTTT,CASSSLGTGDQPQHF